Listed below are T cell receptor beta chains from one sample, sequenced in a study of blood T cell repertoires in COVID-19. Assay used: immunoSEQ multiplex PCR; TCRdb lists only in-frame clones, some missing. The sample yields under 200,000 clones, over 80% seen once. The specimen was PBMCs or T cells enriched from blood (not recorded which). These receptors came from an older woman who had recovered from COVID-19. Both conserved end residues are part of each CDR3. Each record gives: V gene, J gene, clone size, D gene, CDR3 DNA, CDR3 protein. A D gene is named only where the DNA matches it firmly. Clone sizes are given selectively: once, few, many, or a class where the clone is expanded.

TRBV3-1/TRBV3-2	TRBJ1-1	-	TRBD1	TGTGCCAGCAGCCAGAGGACAGGGTGGGGGTCGGTAGCTTTCTTT	CASSQRTGWGSVAFF
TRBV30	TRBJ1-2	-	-	TGTGCCTGGACCTTAAAGTCCGGGGCAGGGGCTACCTATGGCTACACCTTC	CAWTLKSGAGATYGYTF
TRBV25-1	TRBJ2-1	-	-	TGTGCCAGCAGTGAAGACACAGGGTATACCTACAATGAGCAGTTCTTC	CASSEDTGYTYNEQFF
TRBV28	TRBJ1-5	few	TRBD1	TGTGCCAGCAGTTCAGGACAGGGTACAAGGCCCCAGCATTTT	CASSSGQGTRPQHF
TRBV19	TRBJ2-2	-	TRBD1	TGTGCCAGTACCGTGAGACAGGGTACCGGGGAGCTGTTTTTT	CASTVRQGTGELFF
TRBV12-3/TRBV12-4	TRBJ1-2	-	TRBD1	TGTGCCAGCAGTTTGGGACAGAACTATGGCTACACCTTC	CASSLGQNYGYTF
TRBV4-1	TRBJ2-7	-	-	TGCGCCAGCAGCCAAGGGGAGGACTACGAGCAGTACTTC	CASSQGEDYEQYF
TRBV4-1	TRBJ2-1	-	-	TGCGCCAGCAGCGCCGGGACACTCTACAATGAGCAGTTCTTC	CASSAGTLYNEQFF
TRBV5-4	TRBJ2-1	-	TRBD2	TGTGCCAGCAGCCTCCCGGGACTAAGGGAGCAGTTCTTC	CASSLPGLREQFF
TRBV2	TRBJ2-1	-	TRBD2	TGTGCCAGCAGTAAGGGACTAGCGGGAGCTATGGATGAGCAGTTCTTC	CASSKGLAGAMDEQFF
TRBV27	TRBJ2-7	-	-	TGTGCCAGCAGTTTATCTCTCTCCTACGAGCAGTACTTC	CASSLSLSYEQYF
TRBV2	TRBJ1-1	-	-	TGTGCCAGCATGCGGGGCAGGAACACTGAAGCTTTCTTT	CASMRGRNTEAFF
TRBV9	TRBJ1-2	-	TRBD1	TGTGCCAGCAGCGGATCCGGGACAGCATCCTATGGCTACATCTTC	CASSGSGTASYGYIF
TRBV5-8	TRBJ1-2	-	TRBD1	TGTGCCAGCAGCTTGTTCCTTACAGGGGGAGACTATGGCTACACCTTC	CASSLFLTGGDYGYTF
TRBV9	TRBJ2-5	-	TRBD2	TGTGCCAGCAGCGTAGGTATGGGAGGGGAGACCCAGTACTTC	CASSVGMGGETQYF
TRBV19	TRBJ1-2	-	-	TGTGCCAGTAACAGGCAGGGCGGCTATGGCTACACCTTC	CASNRQGGYGYTF
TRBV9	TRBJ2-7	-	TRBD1	TGTGCCAGCAGCGTAGGGGTGGGACAGAACTACGAGCAGTACTTC	CASSVGVGQNYEQYF
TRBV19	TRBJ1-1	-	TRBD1	TGTGCCAGTAGTCGGACAGGGGACACTGAAGCTTTCTTT	CASSRTGDTEAFF
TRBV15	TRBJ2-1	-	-	TGTGCCACCAGCCAGGGGTGGTACAATGAGCAGTTCTTC	CATSQGWYNEQFF
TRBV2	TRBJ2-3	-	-	TGTGCCAGCAGTGAGCGGGGTTTGACGCAGTATTTT	CASSERGLTQYF
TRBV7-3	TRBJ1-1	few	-	TGTGCCAGCAGCTTAAATCCCGGGAACACTGAAGCTTTCTTT	CASSLNPGNTEAFF
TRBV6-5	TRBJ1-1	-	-	TGTGCCAGCACCCCCGGGAGAAACACTGAAGCTTTCTTT	CASTPGRNTEAFF
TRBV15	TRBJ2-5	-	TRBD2	TGTGCCACCAGCAGAGGAATTACTCTAGCGGCTATTAACCAAGAGACCCAGTACTTC	CATSRGITLAAINQETQYF
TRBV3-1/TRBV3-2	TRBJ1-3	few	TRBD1	TGTGCCAGCAGCCCCACGGGACAGGGGACGAACACCATATATTTT	CASSPTGQGTNTIYF
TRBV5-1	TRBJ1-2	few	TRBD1	TGCGCCAGCAGCACGGGACAGGGAGTGGATGGCTACACCTTC	CASSTGQGVDGYTF
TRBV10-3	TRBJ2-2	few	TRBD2	TGTGCCATCAGGGGGACTAGCGGGAACACCGGGGAGCTGTTTTTT	CAIRGTSGNTGELFF
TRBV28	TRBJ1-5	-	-	TGTGCCAGCAGTTTCCCGCAGGGATACAATCAGCCCCAGCATTTT	CASSFPQGYNQPQHF
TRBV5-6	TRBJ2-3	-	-	TGTGCCAGCAGCTCTCGGGGGGCGACAGGCACAGATACGCAGTATTTT	CASSSRGATGTDTQYF
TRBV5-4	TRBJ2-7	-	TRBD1	TGTGCCAGCAGCCGGCTCGGGGACAGATCCCCAGAGCAGTACTTC	CASSRLGDRSPEQYF
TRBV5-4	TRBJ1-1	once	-	TGTGCCAGCAGCTTCGGGTCGCGAGGGACTGAAGCTTTCTTT	CASSFGSRGTEAFF
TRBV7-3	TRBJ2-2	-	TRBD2	TGTGCCAGCAGCCCGGGACTAGTTAGCACCGGGGAGCTGTTTTTT	CASSPGLVSTGELFF
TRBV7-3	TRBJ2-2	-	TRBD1	TGTGCCAGCAGTATTAACAGGGACAGACCCGGGGAGCTGTTTTTT	CASSINRDRPGELFF
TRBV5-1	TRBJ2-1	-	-	TGCGCCAGCAGCTTAGTGGCTTCTCAGTCCTACAATGAGCAGTTCTTC	CASSLVASQSYNEQFF
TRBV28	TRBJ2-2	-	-	TGTGCCAGCAGCCAAGGGGGGAACACCGGGGAGCTGTTTTTT	CASSQGGNTGELFF
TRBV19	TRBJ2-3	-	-	TGTGCCAGTGGGCCCGTCACAGATACGCAGTATTTT	CASGPVTDTQYF
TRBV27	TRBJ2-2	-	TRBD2	TGTGCCAGCACTGAGGGAGGGATCACCGGGGAGCTGTTTTTT	CASTEGGITGELFF
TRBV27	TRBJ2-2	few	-	TGTGCCAGCAGTTTAGGACAGTTGAGCACCGGGGAGCTGTTTTTT	CASSLGQLSTGELFF
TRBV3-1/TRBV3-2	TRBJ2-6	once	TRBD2	TGTGCCAGCAGCCCGCGGCGGGGGTCCGGGGCCAACGTCCTGACTTTC	CASSPRRGSGANVLTF
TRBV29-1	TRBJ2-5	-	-	TGCAGCGGACTCGACCCCTACCGGGAGACCCAGTACTTC	CSGLDPYRETQYF
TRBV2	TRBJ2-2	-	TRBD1	TGTGCCAGCAGTGTAAAGGGGGCATCAGGGGAGCTGTTTTTT	CASSVKGASGELFF
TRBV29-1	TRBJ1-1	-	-	TGCAGCGCCCGCACAGGTGGAACTGAAGCTTTCTTT	CSARTGGTEAFF